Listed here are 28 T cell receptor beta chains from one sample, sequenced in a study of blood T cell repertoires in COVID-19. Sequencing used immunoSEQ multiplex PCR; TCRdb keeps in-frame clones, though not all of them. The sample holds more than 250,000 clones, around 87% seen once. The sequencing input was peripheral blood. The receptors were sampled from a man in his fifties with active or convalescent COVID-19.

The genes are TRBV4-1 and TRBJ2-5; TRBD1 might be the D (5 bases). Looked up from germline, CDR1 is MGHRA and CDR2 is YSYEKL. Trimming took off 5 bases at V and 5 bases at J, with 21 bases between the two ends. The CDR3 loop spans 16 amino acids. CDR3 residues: CASSSQGHGISETQYF. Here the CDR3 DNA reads TGCGCCAGCAGCTCCCAGGGCCACGGCATAAGCGAGACCCAGTACTTC.

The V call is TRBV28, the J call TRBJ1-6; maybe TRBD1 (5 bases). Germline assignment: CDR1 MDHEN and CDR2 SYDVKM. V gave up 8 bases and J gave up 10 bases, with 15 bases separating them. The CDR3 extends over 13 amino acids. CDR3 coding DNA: TGTGCCAGCGAGGACATTGAGAAGTCACCCCTCCACTTT. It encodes CASEDIEKSPLHF. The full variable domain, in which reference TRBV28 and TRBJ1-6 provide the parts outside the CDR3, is DVKVTQSSRYLVKRTGEKVFLECVQDMDHENMFWYRQDPGLGLRLIYFSYDVKMKEKGDIPEGYSVSREKKERFSLILESASTNQTSMYLCASEDIEKSPLHFGNGTRLTVT.

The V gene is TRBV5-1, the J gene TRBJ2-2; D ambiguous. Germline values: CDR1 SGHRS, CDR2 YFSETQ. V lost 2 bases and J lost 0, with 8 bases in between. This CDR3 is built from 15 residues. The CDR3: CASSFLQSNTGELFF. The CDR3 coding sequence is TGCGCCAGCAGCTTTTTACAGTCGAACACCGGGGAGCTGTTTTTT.

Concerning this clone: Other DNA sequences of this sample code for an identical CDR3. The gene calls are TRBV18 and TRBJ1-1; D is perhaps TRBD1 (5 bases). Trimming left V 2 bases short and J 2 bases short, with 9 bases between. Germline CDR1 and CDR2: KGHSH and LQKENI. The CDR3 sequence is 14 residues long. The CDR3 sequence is CASSPGQGNTEAFF. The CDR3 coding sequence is TGTGCCAGCTCACCAGGGCAGGGCAACACTGAAGCTTTCTTT. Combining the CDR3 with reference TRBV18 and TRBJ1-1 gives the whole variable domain NAGVMQNPRHLVRRRGQEARLRCSPMKGHSHVYWYRQLPEEGLKFMVYLQKENIIDESGMPKERFSAEFPKEGPSILRIQQVVRGDSAAYFCASSPGQGNTEAFFGQGTRLTVV.

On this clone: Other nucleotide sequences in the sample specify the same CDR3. This chain's CDR3 is CASSPGQGRGYTF. CDR3 sequence (DNA): TGTGCCAGCAGCCCCGGACAGGGAAGGGGCTACACCTTC. This chain connects TRBV12-3 or TRBV12-4 to TRBJ1-2, with TRBD1 identical over 8 bases. The CDR3 is 13 amino acids. The trim removed 6 bases at V and 8 bases at J, leaving 8 bases unmatched.

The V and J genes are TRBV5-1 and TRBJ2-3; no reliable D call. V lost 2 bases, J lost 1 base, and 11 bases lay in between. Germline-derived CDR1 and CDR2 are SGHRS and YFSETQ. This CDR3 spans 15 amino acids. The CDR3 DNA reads TGCGCCAGCAGCTTTAACAATCCCCGCACAGATACGCAGTATTTT. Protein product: CASSFNNPRTDTQYF.

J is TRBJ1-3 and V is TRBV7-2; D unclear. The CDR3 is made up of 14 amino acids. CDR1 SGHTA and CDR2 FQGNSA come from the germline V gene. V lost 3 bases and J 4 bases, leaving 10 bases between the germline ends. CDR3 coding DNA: TGTGCCAGCAGCTTCCCCAACGCGGGAAACACCATATATTTT. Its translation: CASSFPNAGNTIYF.

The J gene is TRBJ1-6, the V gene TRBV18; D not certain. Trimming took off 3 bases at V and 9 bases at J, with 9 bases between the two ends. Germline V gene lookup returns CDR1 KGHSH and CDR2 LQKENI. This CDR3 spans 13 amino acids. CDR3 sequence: CASSPREGSPLHF. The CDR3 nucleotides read TGTGCCAGCTCACCCCGGGAGGGTTCACCCCTCCACTTT.

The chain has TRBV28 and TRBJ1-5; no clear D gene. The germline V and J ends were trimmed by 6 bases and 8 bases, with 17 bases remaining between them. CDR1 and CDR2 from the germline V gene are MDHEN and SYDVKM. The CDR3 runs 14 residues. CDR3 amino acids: CASSPVRAVKPQHF. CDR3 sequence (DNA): TGTGCCAGCAGCCCCGTGAGGGCTGTTAAGCCCCAGCATTTT.

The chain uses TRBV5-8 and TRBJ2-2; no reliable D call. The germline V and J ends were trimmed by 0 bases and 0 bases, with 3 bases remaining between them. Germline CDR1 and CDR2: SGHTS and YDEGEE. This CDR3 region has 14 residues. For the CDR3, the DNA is TGTGCCAGCAGCTTGGACACGAACACCGGGGAGCTGTTTTTT. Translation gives CASSLDTNTGELFF.

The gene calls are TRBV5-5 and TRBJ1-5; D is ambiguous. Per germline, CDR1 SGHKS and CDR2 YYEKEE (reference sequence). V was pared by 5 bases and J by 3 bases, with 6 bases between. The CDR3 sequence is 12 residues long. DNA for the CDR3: TGTGCCAGCAGTTCCTTCAATCAGCCCCAGCATTTT. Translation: CASSSFNQPQHF. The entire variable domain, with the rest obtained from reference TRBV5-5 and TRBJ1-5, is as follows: DAGVTQSPTHLIKTRGQQVTLRCSPISGHKSVSWYQQVLGQGPQFIFQYYEKEERGRGNFPDRFSARQFPNYSSELNVNALLLGDSALYLCASSSFNQPQHFGDGTRLSIL.

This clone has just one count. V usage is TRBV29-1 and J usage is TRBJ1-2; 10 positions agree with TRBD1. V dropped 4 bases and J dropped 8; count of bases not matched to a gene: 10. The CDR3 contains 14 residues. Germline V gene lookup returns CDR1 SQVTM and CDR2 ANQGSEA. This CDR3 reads CSVGRLLTGGGYTF. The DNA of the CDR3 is TGCAGCGTTGGCCGATTACTGACAGGGGGCGGCTACACCTTC.

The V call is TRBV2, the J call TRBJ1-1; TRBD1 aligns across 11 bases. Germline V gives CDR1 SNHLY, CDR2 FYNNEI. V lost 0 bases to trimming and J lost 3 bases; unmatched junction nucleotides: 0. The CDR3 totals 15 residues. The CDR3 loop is CASSEAGQGDTEAFF. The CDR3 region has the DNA TGTGCCAGCAGTGAAGCGGGACAGGGGGACACTGAAGCTTTCTTT.

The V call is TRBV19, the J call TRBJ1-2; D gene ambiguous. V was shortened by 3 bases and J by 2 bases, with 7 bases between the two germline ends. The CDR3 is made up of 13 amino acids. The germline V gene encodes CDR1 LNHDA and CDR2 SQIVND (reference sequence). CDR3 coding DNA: TGTGCCAGTAGTATCCTTCTAAACTATGGCTACACCTTC. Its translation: CASSILLNYGYTF.

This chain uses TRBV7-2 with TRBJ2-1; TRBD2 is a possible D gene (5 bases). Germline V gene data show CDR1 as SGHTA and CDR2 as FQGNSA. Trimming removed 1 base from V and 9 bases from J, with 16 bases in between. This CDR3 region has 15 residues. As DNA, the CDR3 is TGTGCCAGCAGCTTAGTCCAGGCTGGAGGTGGTGAGCAGTTCTTC. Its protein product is CASSLVQAGGGEQFF.

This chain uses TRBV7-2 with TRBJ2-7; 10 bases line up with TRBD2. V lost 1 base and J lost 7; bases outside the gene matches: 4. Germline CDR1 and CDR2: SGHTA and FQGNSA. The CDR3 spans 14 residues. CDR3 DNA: TGTGCCAGCAGCTTAGGGCTAGCGGGGGATGAGCAGTACTTC. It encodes CASSLGLAGDEQYF.

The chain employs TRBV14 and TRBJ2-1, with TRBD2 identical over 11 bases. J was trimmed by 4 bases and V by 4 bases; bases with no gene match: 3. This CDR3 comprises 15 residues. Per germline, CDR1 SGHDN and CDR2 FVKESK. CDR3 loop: CASSLGTSGYNEQFF. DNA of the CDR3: TGTGCCAGCAGCCTCGGGACTAGCGGATACAATGAGCAGTTCTTC.

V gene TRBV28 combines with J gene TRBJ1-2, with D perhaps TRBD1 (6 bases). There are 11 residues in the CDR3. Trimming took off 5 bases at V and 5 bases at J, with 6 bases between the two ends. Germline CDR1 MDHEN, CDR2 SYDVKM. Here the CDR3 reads CASSGQYGYTF. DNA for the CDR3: TGTGCCAGCAGTGGACAGTATGGCTACACCTTC.

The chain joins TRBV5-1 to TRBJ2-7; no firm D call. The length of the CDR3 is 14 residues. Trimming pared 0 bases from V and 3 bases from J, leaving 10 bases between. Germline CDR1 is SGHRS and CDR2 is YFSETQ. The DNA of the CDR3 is TGCGCCAGCAGCTTGGCCGGCAGCGACTACGAGCAGTACTTC. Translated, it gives CASSLAGSDYEQYF.

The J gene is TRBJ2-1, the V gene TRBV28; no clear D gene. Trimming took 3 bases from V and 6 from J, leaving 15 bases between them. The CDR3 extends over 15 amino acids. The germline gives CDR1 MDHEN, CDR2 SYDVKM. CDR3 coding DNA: TGTGCCAGCAGTTTGCCTAACTCCCAGGTCAATGAGCAGTTCTTC. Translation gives CASSLPNSQVNEQFF.

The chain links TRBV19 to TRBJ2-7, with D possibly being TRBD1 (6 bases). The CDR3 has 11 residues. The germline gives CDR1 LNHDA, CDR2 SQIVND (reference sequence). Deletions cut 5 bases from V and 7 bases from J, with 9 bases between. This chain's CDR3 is CASSGDREQYF. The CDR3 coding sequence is TGTGCCAGTAGTGGCGACAGGGAGCAGTACTTC.

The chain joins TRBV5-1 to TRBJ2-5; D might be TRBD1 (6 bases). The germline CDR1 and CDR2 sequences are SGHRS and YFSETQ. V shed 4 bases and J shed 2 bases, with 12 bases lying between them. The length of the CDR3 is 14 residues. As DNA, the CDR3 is TGCGCCAGCAGCCTGGACAGCACACAAGAGACCCAGTACTTC. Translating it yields CASSLDSTQETQYF.

As DNA, the CDR3 is TGCGCCAGCAGCTTGGGACAGGGACCCGGGGAGCTGTTTTTT. This gives the protein CASSLGQGPGELFF. V usage is TRBV5-1 and J usage is TRBJ2-2; 7 positions agree with TRBD1. CDR3 length equals 14 residues. The ends lost 0 bases at V and 6 bases at J; junction bases unmatched: 2. The germline CDR1 and CDR2 sequences are SGHRS and YFSETQ.

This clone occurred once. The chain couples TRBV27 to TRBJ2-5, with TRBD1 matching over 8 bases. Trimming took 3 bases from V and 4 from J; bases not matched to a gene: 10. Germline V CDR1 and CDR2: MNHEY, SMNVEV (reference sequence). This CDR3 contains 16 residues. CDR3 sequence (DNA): TGTGCCAGCAGTTTTCTCGGGACAGGCATGGGAGAGACCCAGTACTTC. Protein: CASSFLGTGMGETQYF.

The CDR3 sequence: CASSLRERDTQYF. As DNA, the CDR3 is TGTGCCAGCAGCTTAAGAGAAAGAGATACGCAGTATTTT. The rearrangement links TRBV7-3 to TRBJ2-3, with D unresolved. The CDR3 runs to 13 residues. Trimming stripped 1 base from V and 5 bases from J, with 7 bases between. The germline CDR1 and CDR2 sequences are SGHTA and FQGTGA.

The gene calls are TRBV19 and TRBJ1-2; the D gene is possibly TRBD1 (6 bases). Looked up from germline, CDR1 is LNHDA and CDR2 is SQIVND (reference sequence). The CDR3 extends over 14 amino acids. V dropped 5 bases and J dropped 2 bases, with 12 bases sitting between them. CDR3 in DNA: TGTGCCAGTAGTCCAATCGACAGGAACTATGGCTACACCTTC. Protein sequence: CASSPIDRNYGYTF. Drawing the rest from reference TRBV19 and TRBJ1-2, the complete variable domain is DGGITQSPKYLFRKEGQNVTLSCEQNLNHDAMYWYRQDPGQGLRLIYYSQIVNDFQKGDIAEGYSVSREKKESFPLTVTSAQKNPTAFYLCASSPIDRNYGYTFGSGTRLTVV.

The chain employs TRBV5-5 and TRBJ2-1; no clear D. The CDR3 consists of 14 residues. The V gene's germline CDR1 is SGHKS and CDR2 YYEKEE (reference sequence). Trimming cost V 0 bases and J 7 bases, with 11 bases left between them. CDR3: CASSLVQVRNEQFF. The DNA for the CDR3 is TGTGCCAGCAGCTTGGTCCAGGTTCGGAATGAGCAGTTCTTC. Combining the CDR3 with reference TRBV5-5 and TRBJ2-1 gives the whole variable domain DAGVTQSPTHLIKTRGQQVTLRCSPISGHKSVSWYQQVLGQGPQFIFQYYEKEERGRGNFPDRFSARQFPNYSSELNVNALLLGDSALYLCASSLVQVRNEQFFGPGTRLTVL.

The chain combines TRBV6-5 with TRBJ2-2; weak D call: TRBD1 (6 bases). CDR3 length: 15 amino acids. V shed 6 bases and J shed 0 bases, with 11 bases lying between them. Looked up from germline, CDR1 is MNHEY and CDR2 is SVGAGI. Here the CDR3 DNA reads TGTGCCAGCAGGCGAGGGGGACCGAACACCGGGGAGCTGTTTTTT. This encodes CASRRGGPNTGELFF.